Below, 13 T cell receptor beta chains from the same sample are listed, as sequenced in a study of blood T cell repertoires in COVID-19. The repertoire was sequenced with immunoSEQ multiplex PCR; TCRdb's copy has only in-frame clones and lacks some. In the table there are some 200,000 clones, around four fifths of which are singletons. Sequencing input: peripheral blood. All receptors derive from a woman between 40 and 50 years old with acute or convalescent COVID-19.

This clone came up once. The chain joins TRBV5-1 to TRBJ2-1, with 12 bases identical to TRBD2. Trimming removed 9 bases from V and 0 bases from J; junction bases left unmatched: 7. The CDR3 is 16 amino acids. The germline CDR1 and CDR2 sequences are SGHRS and YFSETQ. CDR3 amino acids: CATSGLAGSSYNEQFF. The CDR3 DNA reads TGCGCCACCTCAGGACTAGCGGGGTCCTCCTACAATGAGCAGTTCTTC.

The chain carries TRBV4-2 and TRBJ2-7; no clear D. This CDR3 contains 14 residues. Trimming shortened V by 0 bases and J by 2 bases, and 8 bases separated the two germline ends. CDR1 is LGHNA, CDR2 YNFKEQ, per germline. For the CDR3, the DNA is TGTGCCAGCAGCCAAGACTGGGCCCCCTACGAGCAGTACTTC. Its protein product is CASSQDWAPYEQYF.

The chain links TRBV7-9 to TRBJ1-6, with TRBD1 matching 8 bases. Germline V gene sequence: CDR1 SEHNR, CDR2 FQNEAQ (reference sequence). V shed 5 bases and J 11 bases; nucleotides not matched to a gene: 8. This CDR3 is built from 14 residues. The CDR3 here is CASSRGQAHPPLHF. The CDR3 DNA reads TGTGCCAGCAGCCGGGGACAGGCTCACCCACCCCTCCACTTT.

The V and J genes are TRBV2 and TRBJ1-2; 7 nucleotides line up with TRBD1. The trim removed 9 bases at V and 0 bases at J, leaving 4 bases unmatched. The CDR3 spans 13 residues. Germline CDR1 is SNHLY and CDR2 is FYNNEI. CDR3 nucleotide sequence: TGTGCCAGATGGGACAGATCTAACTATGGCTACACCTTC. Translation: CARWDRSNYGYTF.

The rearrangement links TRBV12-3 or TRBV12-4 to TRBJ1-2; possibly TRBD1 for D (5 bases). Between the trimmed V and J ends, which lost 3 bases and 4 bases, there was a span of 9 bases. The CDR3 has 13 amino acids. This CDR3 is CASSLGGSYGYTF. As DNA, the CDR3 is TGTGCCAGCAGTTTGGGGGGTAGCTATGGCTACACCTTC.

The genes are TRBV3-1 (or the pseudogene TRBV3-2) and TRBJ2-7; D may be TRBD1 (6 bases). The CDR3 extends over 14 amino acids. V was pared by 3 bases and J by 3 bases, with 12 bases between. CDR1 is LGHDT and CDR2 is YNNKEL in the germline V gene (reference sequence). DNA of the CDR3: TGTGCCAGCAGCCAGAGAGGACAGTTCTACGAGCAGTACTTC. As protein: CASSQRGQFYEQYF.

This chain links TRBV21-1 with TRBJ2-7; the table's D call, TRBD1, has no DNA check behind it. TRBV21-1 is a recognized pseudogene. The CDR3 is made up of 17 amino acids. CDR3 loop: CASSKAPAEGVLDEQYF. CDR3 coding DNA: TGTGCCAGCAGCAAAGCCCCTGCAGAAGGGGTACTCGACGAGCAGTACTTC.

This chain connects TRBV7-9 to TRBJ1-1; TRBD1 matches at 10 bases. CDR3 length: 15 residues. The J segment lost 4 bases and the V segment lost 6 bases, leaving 8 bases of the junction unmatched. From germline, CDR1 is SEHNR and CDR2 FQNEAQ (reference sequence). CDR3 sequence (DNA): TGTGCCAGCAGTGCCGGGACAGGGGTTGGCACTGAAGCTTTCTTT. Protein: CASSAGTGVGTEAFF.

This sequence joins TRBV19 and TRBJ1-2; D call uncertain. This CDR3 has 13 residues. V lost 2 bases to trimming and J lost 4 bases, with 8 bases between them. Germline V gene data show CDR1 as LNHDA and CDR2 as SQIVND (reference sequence). This CDR3 reads CASSISPPYGYTF. The CDR3 DNA is TGTGCCAGTAGTATAAGCCCTCCCTATGGCTACACCTTC. The full variable domain, with the rest looked up from reference TRBV19 and TRBJ1-2, is DGGITQSPKYLFRKEGQNVTLSCEQNLNHDAMYWYRQDPGQGLRLIYYSQIVNDFQKGDIAEGYSVSREKKESFPLTVTSAQKNPTAFYLCASSISPPYGYTFGSGTRLTVV.

This chain connects TRBV5-1 to TRBJ2-1; a weak D match, TRBD2 (5 bases). Per the germline V gene, CDR1 is SGHRS and CDR2 is YFSETQ. V gave up 4 bases and J gave up 0 bases, with 14 bases separating them. CDR3 size: 16 residues. In nucleotides, the CDR3 is TGCGCCAGCAGCCATGGCGGGCAAAGCTCCTACAATGAGCAGTTCTTC. It specifies CASSHGGQSSYNEQFF. Filled out from reference TRBV5-1 and TRBJ2-1, the complete variable domain reads KAGVTQTPRYLIKTRGQQVTLSCSPISGHRSVSWYQQTPGQGLQFLFEYFSETQRNKGNFPGRFSGRQFSNSRSEMNVSTLELGDSALYLCASSHGGQSSYNEQFFGPGTRLTVL.

The rearrangement uses TRBV23-1 and TRBJ1-1; unclear D gene. TRBV23-1 is noted as an ORF with a role that remains uncertain. This CDR3 is 13 amino acids long. V shed 7 bases and J shed 5 bases, with 14 bases lying between them. CDR3 sequence: CASIYYSRTEAFF. As DNA, the CDR3 is TGCGCCAGCATCTACTACTCAAGAACTGAAGCTTTCTTT.

The V gene is TRBV6-1, the J gene TRBJ2-7, with 10 bases lining up with TRBD2. The CDR3 has 17 amino acids. V was pared by 3 bases and J by 2 bases, with 10 bases of the junction left unmatched. CDR1 and CDR2 (germline): MNHNS, SASEGT. The CDR3 bases are TGTGCCAGCAGTGAGTTCTCACCCGGACTAGCGGCCTACGAGCAGTACTTC. Amino acid sequence: CASSEFSPGLAAYEQYF.

The chain uses TRBV19 and TRBJ2-1; 9 bases match TRBD1. The V segment lost 5 bases and the J segment 13 bases; nucleotides outside the gene matches: 9. Looked up from germline, CDR1 is LNHDA and CDR2 is SQIVND (reference sequence). This CDR3 comprises 13 residues. CDR3 amino acids: CASSFPDRGGQFF. The CDR3 nucleotides are TGTGCCAGTAGTTTTCCGGACAGGGGAGGACAGTTCTTC. Complete variable domain (other parts from reference TRBV19 and TRBJ2-1): DGGITQSPKYLFRKEGQNVTLSCEQNLNHDAMYWYRQDPGQGLRLIYYSQIVNDFQKGDIAEGYSVSREKKESFPLTVTSAQKNPTAFYLCASSFPDRGGQFFGPGTRLTVL.